Below are 22 T cell receptor beta chains sequenced from a single sample in a study of blood T cells in healthy people across ages. A second PCR, run for about 7 to 11 cycles, used a sample-barcoded 5' primer plus a J-beta primer mix. Each CDR3 protein gets one entry after TCRdb re-called the 5' RACE reads with MiXCR. The table shows about 900,000 distinct CDR3 sequences, with around 46% occurring only once. Material: blood. Receptors originate from a man under 40 in good health.

The table lists this clonotype with a few counts. The J gene is TRBJ2-7, the V gene TRBV6-2 or TRBV6-3, with 8 bases matching TRBD2. V lost 8 bases, J lost 0 bases, and 9 bases stayed unmatched. The V gene's germline CDR1 is MNHEY and CDR2 SVGEGT. CDR3 length equals 15 residues. The CDR3 loop reads CASRPSGTSSYEQYF. The CDR3 DNA reads TGTGCCAGCCGGCCTTCCGGGACTAGCTCCTACGAGCAGTACTTC.

This chain joins TRBV10-2 and TRBJ1-4; the D gene is possibly TRBD1 (6 bases). The V gene's germline CDR1 is WSHSY and CDR2 SAAADI. V lost 8 bases to trimming and J lost 8 bases, with 21 bases between them. The CDR3 is 15 residues long. Here the CDR3 DNA reads TGCGCCAGCTCAAGCGTTACAGGGTCTGGGGAAAAACTGTTTTTT. This translates into CASSSVTGSGEKLFF.

The sample holds many counts of this clonotype. The chain employs TRBV6-1 and TRBJ2-3; D unresolved. Trimming stripped 2 bases from V and 0 bases from J, with 9 bases between. This CDR3 is 15 amino acids long. CDR1 is MNHNS, CDR2 SASEGT, per germline. CDR3 sequence reads: CASSELAASTDTQYF. The CDR3 nucleotides read TGTGCCAGCAGTGAATTAGCAGCTAGCACAGATACGCAGTATTTT.

This chain connects TRBV27 to TRBJ1-2; D possibly corresponds to TRBD1 (5 bases). Trimming removed 7 bases at V and 2 bases at J, with 17 bases between. Germline CDR1 and CDR2: MNHEY and SMNVEV (reference sequence). CDR3 length equals 15 residues. Here the CDR3 reads CASTPWNGGNYGYTF. DNA of the CDR3: TGTGCCAGCACCCCCTGGAATGGGGGGAACTATGGCTACACCTTC.

The chain links TRBV6-1 to TRBJ1-1; D possibly corresponds to TRBD1 (5 bases). The germline CDR1 and CDR2 sequences are MNHNS and SASEGT. Trimming removed 5 bases from V and 2 bases from J, with 12 bases in between. This CDR3 has 14 amino acids. The CDR3 nucleotides read TGTGCCAGCAGTCGCAGGGAATTAAACACTGAAGCTTTCTTT. As protein: CASSRRELNTEAFF.

This clonotype came up a few times. The chain employs TRBV29-1 and TRBJ2-1, with unresolved D. Trimming shortened V by 5 bases and J by 8 bases, and 10 bases separated the two germline ends. This CDR3 region has 11 residues. Looked up from germline, CDR1 is SQVTM and CDR2 is ANQGSEA. CDR3 nucleotides: TGCAGCGTTCTAATTACGGATGAGCAGTTCTTC. Translating gives CSVLITDEQFF.

This chain links TRBV3-1 with TRBJ1-6, with D unresolved. The CDR3 is 16 residues long. Germline values: CDR1 LGHDT, CDR2 YNNKEL (reference sequence). Trimming took 0 bases from V and 7 from J, leaving 13 bases between them. As DNA, the CDR3 is TGTGCCAGCAGCCAAGATCTGGTAGTAGGGAATTCACCCCTCCACTTT. Amino acid sequence: CASSQDLVVGNSPLHF.

The sample holds a few counts of this clonotype. The V and J genes are TRBV5-1 and TRBJ2-7; D is perhaps TRBD2 (6 bases). Deletions cut 4 bases from V and 3 bases from J, with 17 bases between. From germline, CDR1 is SGHRS and CDR2 YFSETQ. The CDR3 consists of 15 residues. The CDR3 spells CASSPFGGGNYEQYF. The CDR3, as DNA: TGCGCCAGCAGCCCCTTCGGGGGAGGAAACTACGAGCAGTACTTC.

The chain has TRBV4-2 and TRBJ2-3; 13 nucleotides match TRBD2. Germline CDR1 LGHNA, CDR2 YNFKEQ. V shed 2 bases, J shed 3 bases, and the junction held 2 bases outside the gene matches. The CDR3 runs to 16 residues. The CDR3 loop reads CASSQQTSGRTDTQYF. The CDR3 DNA reads TGTGCCAGCAGCCAACAGACTAGCGGGAGGACAGATACGCAGTATTTT.

Concerning this clonotype itself: The junction differs from germline at one of its ends, possibly a read error. This chain connects TRBV27 to TRBJ2-7; 8 bases fit TRBD1. The last part of the DNA fits TRBJ2-5 better; the J call may be wrong. Germline V lookup: CDR1 MNHEY, CDR2 SMNVEV (reference sequence). The CDR3 has 15 residues. The CDR3 reads CAGSSLGAGGETQYF. For the CDR3, the DNA is TGTGCCGGCAGTTCCCTGGGCGCAGGGGGCGAGACCCAGTACTTC.

The chain recombines TRBV12-3 or TRBV12-4 with TRBJ2-4; D may be TRBD1 (5 bases). Near its end, the DNA agrees better with TRBJ2-7, so the J call may be wrong. CDR3 length equals 14 residues. The DNA of the CDR3 is TGTGCCAGCAGTTTGGGGCAGATGACCTGCGAGCAGTACTTC. This translates into CASSLGQMTCEQYF.

The chain carries TRBV25-1 and TRBJ2-7; the D gene is possibly TRBD1 (5 bases). The CDR3 totals 15 residues. Trimming took off 2 bases at V and 0 bases at J, with 11 bases between the two ends. Per the germline V gene, CDR1 is MGHDK and CDR2 is SYGVNS. In nucleotides, the CDR3 is TGTGCCAGCAGTGAAATAGGGGCCATCTCCTACGAGCAGTACTTC. As protein: CASSEIGAISYEQYF.

This clonotype was observed a few times. This chain connects TRBV28 to TRBJ2-3, with TRBD1 matching 8 bases. The CDR3 is made up of 14 amino acids. The junction had 5 bases not matched to a gene; V was cut back by 7 bases and J by 2 bases. The germline V gene encodes CDR1 MDHEN and CDR2 SYDVKM. The DNA for the CDR3 is TGTGCCAGCAAACAGGGGGGTGTCACAGATACGCAGTATTTT. Protein product: CASKQGGVTDTQYF. Together with reference TRBV28 and TRBJ2-3, the CDR3 gives the full variable domain: DVKVTQSSRYLVKRTGEKVFLECVQDMDHENMFWYRQDPGLGLRLIYFSYDVKMKEKGDIPEGYSVSREKKERFSLILESASTNQTSMYLCASKQGGVTDTQYFGPGTRLTVL.

This chain links TRBV6-2 or TRBV6-3 with TRBJ2-4; TRBD2 agrees at 10 bases. TRBJ2-7 explains the end of the DNA better; the J call may be wrong. CDR3 length: 15 residues. The germline CDR1 and CDR2 sequences are MNHEY and SVGEGT. The CDR3 protein is CASTTNLAGAYEQYF. Written as DNA, the CDR3 is TGTGCCAGCACCACGAACCTAGCGGGGGCCTACGAGCAGTACTTC.

This clonotype was seen only a few times. The genes are TRBV5-6 and TRBJ1-2; 8 bases line up with TRBD1. V was pared by 5 bases and J by 3 bases, with 9 bases of the junction left unmatched. The CDR3 is made up of 15 amino acids. Germline V CDR1 and CDR2: SGHDT, YYEEEE. CDR3 in amino acids: CASRTATGADYGYTF. For the CDR3, the DNA is TGTGCCAGCAGAACGGCGACAGGGGCGGACTATGGCTACACCTTC.

The chain has TRBV20-1 and TRBJ1-2, with D possibly matching TRBD1 (5 bases). The V end lost 4 bases, the J end lost 5 bases, and 14 bases lay between the germline ends. CDR1 and CDR2 (germline): DFQATT, SNEGSKA (reference sequence). The CDR3 is made up of 13 amino acids. CDR3 DNA sequence: TGCAGTGCTACACCCGCAGGGAGGTATGGCTACACCTTC. Protein product: CSATPAGRYGYTF.

This clonotype showed up many times. The V and J genes are TRBV4-2 and TRBJ2-7; D possibly corresponds to TRBD1 (6 bases). With 6 bases removed from V and 2 bases from J, the gap between germline ends came to 14 bases. The CDR3 loop spans 14 amino acids. Germline V gene sequence: CDR1 LGHNA, CDR2 YNFKEQ. CDR3 residues: CASSPDRTAYEQYF. Here the CDR3 DNA reads TGTGCCAGCAGTCCTGACAGGACGGCCTACGAGCAGTACTTC.

The chain combines TRBV28 with TRBJ2-7; D unclear. There are 12 residues in the CDR3. In germline, CDR1 is MDHEN, CDR2 SYDVKM. The V end was cut by 6 bases, the J end by 7 bases, with 13 bases between. The CDR3 is CASRGVYNEQYF. DNA of the CDR3: TGTGCCAGCAGGGGTGTATACAATGAGCAGTACTTC.

Only a few counts were recorded for this clonotype. This may be a read error: a much more frequent sequence differs by one nucleotide. The chain has TRBV27 and TRBJ1-2, with TRBD1 as a possible D gene (5 bases). CDR1 is MNHEY, CDR2 SMNVEV, per germline (reference sequence). CDR3 length equals 15 residues. The V gene lost 6 bases and the J gene lost 5 bases, with 19 bases spanning the gap. DNA for the CDR3: TGTGCCAGCAGATGCCGGGGGGAAACTCCTTATGGCTACACCTTC. This encodes CASRCRGETPYGYTF.

Here the CDR3 DNA reads TGTGCCATCAGTGAAGGGGACAGGGGCTACGAGCAGTACTTC. Amino acids: CAISEGDRGYEQYF. This chain links TRBV10-3 with TRBJ2-7, with 10 bases fitting TRBD1. In germline, CDR1 is ENHRY, CDR2 SYGVKD. The CDR3 totals 14 residues. Trimming removed 3 bases from V and 3 bases from J; junction bases left unmatched: 2.

The genes are TRBV20-1 and TRBJ2-1; D ambiguous. The J call is doubtful: the DNA matches TRBJ2-7 better. This CDR3 contains 14 residues. Germline lookup yields CDR1 DFQATT and CDR2 SNEGSKA (reference sequence). The CDR3 region is CSARERRSYNEQYF. The DNA for the CDR3 is TGCAGTGCTAGAGAGCGAAGATCCTACAATGAGCAGTACTTC.

The V gene is TRBV29-1, the J gene TRBJ2-2; D is possibly TRBD1 or TRBD2 (5 bases each). Trimming removed 7 bases from V and 6 bases from J, with 21 bases in between. Per the germline V gene, CDR1 is SQVTM and CDR2 is ANQGSEA. The CDR3 is 15 residues long. The CDR3 nucleotides are TGCAGCGGCTGTTTCGAACAGCGAGGGGCCGGGGAGCTGTTTTTT. Translation gives CSGCFEQRGAGELFF.